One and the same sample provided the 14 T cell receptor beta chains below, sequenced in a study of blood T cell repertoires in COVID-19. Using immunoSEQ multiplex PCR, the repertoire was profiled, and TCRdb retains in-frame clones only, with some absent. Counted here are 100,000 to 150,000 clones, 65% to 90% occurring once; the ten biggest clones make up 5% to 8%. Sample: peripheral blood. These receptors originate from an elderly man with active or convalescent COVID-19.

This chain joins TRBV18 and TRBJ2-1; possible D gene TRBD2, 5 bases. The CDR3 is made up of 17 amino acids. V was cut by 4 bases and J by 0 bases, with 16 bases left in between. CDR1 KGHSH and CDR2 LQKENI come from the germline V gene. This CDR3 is CASSRPGLASSYNEQFF. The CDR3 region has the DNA TGTGCCAGCTCACGACCTGGGCTAGCAAGCTCCTACAATGAGCAGTTCTTC.

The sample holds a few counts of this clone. CDR3 protein: CASSVDRVVGEQYF. The CDR3 coding sequence is TGTGCCAGCAGCGTGGACAGGGTGGTGGGGGAGCAGTACTTC. The chain joins TRBV11-2 to TRBJ2-7, with TRBD1 identical over 8 bases. CDR3 length equals 14 residues. Trimming cost V 5 bases and J 7 bases; bases outside gene matches: 10. Germline CDR1 is SGHAT and CDR2 is FQNNGV.

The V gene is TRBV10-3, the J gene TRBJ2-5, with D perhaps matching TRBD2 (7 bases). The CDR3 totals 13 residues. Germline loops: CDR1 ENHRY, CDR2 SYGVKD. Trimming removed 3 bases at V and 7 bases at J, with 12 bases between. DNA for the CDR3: TGTGCCATCAGTGACGGGGGGCCGGGGACCCAGTACTTC. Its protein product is CAISDGGPGTQYF.

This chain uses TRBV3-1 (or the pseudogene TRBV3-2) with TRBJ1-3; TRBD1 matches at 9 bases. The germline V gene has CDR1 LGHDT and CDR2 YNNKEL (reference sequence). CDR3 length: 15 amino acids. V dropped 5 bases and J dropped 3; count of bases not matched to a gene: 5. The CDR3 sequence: CASSSTGGGGNTIYF. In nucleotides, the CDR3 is TGTGCCAGCAGCTCGACAGGGGGTGGTGGAAACACCATATATTTT.

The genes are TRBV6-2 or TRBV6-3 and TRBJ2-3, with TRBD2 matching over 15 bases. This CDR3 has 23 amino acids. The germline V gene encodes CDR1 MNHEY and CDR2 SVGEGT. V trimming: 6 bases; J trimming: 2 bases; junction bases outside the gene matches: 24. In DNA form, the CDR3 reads TGTGCCAGCAGCCCACTGTTACGGACTAGCGGGAGGGCGAAATCTCCATACACAGATACGCAGTATTTT. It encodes CASSPLLRTSGRAKSPYTDTQYF.

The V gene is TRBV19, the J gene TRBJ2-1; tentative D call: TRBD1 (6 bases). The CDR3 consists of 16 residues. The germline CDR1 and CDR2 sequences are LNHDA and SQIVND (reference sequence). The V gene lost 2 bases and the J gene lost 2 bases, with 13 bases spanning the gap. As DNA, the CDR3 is TGTGCCAGTAGTATAAGTGGGGGCGTCACCTACAATGAGCAGTTCTTC. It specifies CASSISGGVTYNEQFF.

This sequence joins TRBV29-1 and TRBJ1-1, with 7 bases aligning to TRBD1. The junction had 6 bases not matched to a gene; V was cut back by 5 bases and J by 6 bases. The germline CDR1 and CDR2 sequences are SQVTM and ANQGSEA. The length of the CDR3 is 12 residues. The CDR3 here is CSVRQGRSEAFF. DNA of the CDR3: TGCAGCGTTCGACAGGGTAGGTCTGAAGCTTTCTTT.

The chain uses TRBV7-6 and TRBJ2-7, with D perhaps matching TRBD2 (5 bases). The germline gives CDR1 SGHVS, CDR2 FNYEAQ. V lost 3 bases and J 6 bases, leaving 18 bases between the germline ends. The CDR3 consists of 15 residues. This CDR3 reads CASSLAPDLGGEQYF. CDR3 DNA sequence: TGTGCCAGCAGCTTGGCCCCGGACTTAGGAGGCGAGCAGTACTTC.

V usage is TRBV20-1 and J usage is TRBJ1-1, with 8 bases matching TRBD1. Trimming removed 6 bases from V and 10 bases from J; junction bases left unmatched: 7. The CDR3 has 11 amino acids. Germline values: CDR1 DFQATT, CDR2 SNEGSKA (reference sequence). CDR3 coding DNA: TGCAGTGCACAAGACAGGGGCCTAGCTTTCTTT. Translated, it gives CSAQDRGLAFF.

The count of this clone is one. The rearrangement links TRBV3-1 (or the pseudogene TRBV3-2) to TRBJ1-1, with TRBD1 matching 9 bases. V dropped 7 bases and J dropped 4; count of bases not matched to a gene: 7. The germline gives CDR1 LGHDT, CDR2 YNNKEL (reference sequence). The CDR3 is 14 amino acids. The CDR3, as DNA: TGTGCCAGCACCACAAGGACAGGGGCCACTGAAGCTTTCTTT. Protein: CASTTRTGATEAFF.

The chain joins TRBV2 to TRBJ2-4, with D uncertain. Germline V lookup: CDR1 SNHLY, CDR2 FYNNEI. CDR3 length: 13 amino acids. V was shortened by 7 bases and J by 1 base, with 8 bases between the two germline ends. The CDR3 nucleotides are TGTGCCAGCAAAAAGGAGGCCAAAAACATTCAGTACTTC. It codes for CASKKEAKNIQYF.

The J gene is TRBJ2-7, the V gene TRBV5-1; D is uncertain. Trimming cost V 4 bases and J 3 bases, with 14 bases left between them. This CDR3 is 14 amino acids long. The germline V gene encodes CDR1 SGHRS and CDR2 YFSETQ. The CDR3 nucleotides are TGCGCCAGCAGCCCGGCCGGAGACCTCTACGAGCAGTACTTC. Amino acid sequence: CASSPAGDLYEQYF.

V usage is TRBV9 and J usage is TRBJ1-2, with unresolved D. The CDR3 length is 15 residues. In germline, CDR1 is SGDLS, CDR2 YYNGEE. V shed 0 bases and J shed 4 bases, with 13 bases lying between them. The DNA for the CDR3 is TGTGCCAGCAGCGTAGAAGGGAGCAGGCCCTATGGCTACACCTTC. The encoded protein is CASSVEGSRPYGYTF.

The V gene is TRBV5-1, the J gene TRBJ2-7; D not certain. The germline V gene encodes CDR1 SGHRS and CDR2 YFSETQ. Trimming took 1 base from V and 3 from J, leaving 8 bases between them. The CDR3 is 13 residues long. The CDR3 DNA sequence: TGCGCCAGCAGCTTGCGGCTAGGCTACGAGCAGTACTTC. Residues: CASSLRLGYEQYF.